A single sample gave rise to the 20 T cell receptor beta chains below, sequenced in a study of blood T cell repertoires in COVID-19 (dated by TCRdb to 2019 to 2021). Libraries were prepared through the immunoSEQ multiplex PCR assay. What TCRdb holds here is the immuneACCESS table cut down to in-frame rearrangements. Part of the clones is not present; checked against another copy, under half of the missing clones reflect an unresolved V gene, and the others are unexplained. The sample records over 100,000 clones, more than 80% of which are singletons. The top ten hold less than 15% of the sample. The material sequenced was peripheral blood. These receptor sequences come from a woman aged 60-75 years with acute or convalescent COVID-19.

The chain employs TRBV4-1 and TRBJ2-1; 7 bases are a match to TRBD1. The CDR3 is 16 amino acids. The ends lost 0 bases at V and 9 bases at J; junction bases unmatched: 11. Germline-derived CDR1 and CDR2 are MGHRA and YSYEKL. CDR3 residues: CASSQDEGTVLGEQFF. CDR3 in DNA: TGCGCCAGCAGCCAAGATGAGGGGACAGTACTCGGTGAGCAGTTCTTC.

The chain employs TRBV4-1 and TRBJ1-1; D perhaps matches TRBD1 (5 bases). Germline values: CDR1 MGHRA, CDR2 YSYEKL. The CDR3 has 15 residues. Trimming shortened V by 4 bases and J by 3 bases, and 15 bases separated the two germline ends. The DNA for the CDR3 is TGCGCCAGCAGCCCCGTAGGAGGGGAGGACACTGAAGCTTTCTTT. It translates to CASSPVGGEDTEAFF.

CDR3 in DNA: TGTGCCAGCAGTTGGACAGAGGATGAAGCTTTCTTT. Translated, it gives CASSWTEDEAFF. The chain carries TRBV12-3 or TRBV12-4 and TRBJ1-1, with D perhaps matching TRBD1 (6 bases). The V and J ends lost 4 bases and 7 bases respectively, with 10 bases between them. CDR3 length: 12 residues.

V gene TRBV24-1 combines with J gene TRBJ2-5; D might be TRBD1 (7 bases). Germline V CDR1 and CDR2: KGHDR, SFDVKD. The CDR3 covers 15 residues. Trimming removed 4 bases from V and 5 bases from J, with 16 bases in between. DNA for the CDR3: TGTGCCACCAGTGACATCCAGACAGGGAGGGAGACCCAGTACTTC. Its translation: CATSDIQTGRETQYF.

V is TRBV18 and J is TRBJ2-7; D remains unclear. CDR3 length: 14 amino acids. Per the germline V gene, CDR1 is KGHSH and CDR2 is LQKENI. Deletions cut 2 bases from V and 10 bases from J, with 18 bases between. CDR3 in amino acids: CASSPADTLNYQYF. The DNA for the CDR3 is TGTGCCAGCTCACCAGCCGATACGCTGAACTACCAGTACTTC.

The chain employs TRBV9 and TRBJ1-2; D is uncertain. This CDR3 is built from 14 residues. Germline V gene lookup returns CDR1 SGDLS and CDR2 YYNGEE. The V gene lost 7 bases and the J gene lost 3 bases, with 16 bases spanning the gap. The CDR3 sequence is CASSLPGSDYGYTF. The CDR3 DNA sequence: TGTGCCAGCTCACTCCCGGGGTCAGACTATGGCTACACCTTC.

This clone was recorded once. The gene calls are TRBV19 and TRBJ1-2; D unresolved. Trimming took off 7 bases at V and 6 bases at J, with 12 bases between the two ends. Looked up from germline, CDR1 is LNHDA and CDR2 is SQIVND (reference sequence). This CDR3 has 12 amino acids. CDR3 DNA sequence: TGTGCCAGTATAGGCTTTGGAGATGGCTACACCTTC. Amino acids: CASIGFGDGYTF.

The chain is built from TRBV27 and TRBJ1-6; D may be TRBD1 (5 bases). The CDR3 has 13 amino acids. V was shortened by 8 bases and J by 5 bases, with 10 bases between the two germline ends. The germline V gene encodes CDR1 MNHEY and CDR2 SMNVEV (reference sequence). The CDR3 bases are TGTGCCAGCGCGGGGACGAATAATTCACCCCTCCACTTT. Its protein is CASAGTNNSPLHF.

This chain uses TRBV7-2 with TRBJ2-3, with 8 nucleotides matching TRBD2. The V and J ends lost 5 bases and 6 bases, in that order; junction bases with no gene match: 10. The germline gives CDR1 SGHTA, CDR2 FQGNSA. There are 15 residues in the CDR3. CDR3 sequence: CASSPRGGLGDTQYF. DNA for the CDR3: TGTGCCAGCAGCCCCCGGGGGGGGCTCGGGGATACGCAGTATTTT.

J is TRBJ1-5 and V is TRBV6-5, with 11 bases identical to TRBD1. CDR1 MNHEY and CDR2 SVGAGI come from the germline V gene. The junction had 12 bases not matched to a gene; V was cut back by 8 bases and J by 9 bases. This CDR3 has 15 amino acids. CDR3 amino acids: CASSPTGQGVVPQHF. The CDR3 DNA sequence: TGTGCCAGCTCCCCGACGGGACAGGGGGTAGTGCCCCAGCATTTT.

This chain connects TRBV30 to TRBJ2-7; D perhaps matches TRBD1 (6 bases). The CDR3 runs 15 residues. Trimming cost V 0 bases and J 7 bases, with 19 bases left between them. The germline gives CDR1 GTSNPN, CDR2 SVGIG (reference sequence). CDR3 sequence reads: CAWSVLQGVTGEQYF. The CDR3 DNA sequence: TGTGCCTGGAGTGTCTTACAGGGAGTAACGGGTGAGCAGTACTTC. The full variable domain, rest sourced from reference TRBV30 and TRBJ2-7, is SQTIHQWPATLVQPVGSPLSLECTVEGTSNPNLYWYRQAAGRGLQLLFYSVGIGQISSEVPQNLSASRPQDRQFILSSKKLLLSDSGFYLCAWSVLQGVTGEQYFGPGTRLTVT.

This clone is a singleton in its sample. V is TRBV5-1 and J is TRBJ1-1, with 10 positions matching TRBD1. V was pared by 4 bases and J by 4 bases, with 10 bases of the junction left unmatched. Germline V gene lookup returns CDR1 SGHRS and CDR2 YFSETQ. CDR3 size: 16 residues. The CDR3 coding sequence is TGCGCCAGCAGCGCACGACTAGGACAGGGGGTCACTGAAGCTTTCTTT. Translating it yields CASSARLGQGVTEAFF. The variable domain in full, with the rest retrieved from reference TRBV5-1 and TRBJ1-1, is KAGVTQTPRYLIKTRGQQVTLSCSPISGHRSVSWYQQTPGQGLQFLFEYFSETQRNKGNFPGRFSGRQFSNSRSEMNVSTLELGDSALYLCASSARLGQGVTEAFFGQGTRLTVV.

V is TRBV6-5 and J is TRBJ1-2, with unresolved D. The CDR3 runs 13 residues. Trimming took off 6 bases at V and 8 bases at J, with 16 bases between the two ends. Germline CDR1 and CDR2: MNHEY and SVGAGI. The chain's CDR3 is CASRPDTGGGYTF. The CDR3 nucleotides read TGTGCCAGCAGACCCGACACTGGAGGAGGCTACACCTTC.

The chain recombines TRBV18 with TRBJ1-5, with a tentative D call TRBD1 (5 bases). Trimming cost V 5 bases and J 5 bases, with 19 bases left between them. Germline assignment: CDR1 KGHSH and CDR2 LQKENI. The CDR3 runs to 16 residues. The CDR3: CASSFLGPGGDQPQHF. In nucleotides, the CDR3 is TGTGCCAGCTCATTTCTCGGACCCGGAGGGGATCAGCCCCAGCATTTT.

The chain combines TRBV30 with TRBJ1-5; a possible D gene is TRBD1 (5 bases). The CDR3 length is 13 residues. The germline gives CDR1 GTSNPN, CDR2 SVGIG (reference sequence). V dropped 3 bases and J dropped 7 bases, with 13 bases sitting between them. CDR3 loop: CAWSQQVKQPQHF. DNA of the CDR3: TGTGCCTGGAGCCAACAGGTTAAGCAGCCCCAGCATTTT. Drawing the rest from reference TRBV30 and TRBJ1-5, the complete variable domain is SQTIHQWPATLVQPVGSPLSLECTVEGTSNPNLYWYRQAAGRGLQLLFYSVGIGQISSEVPQNLSASRPQDRQFILSSKKLLLSDSGFYLCAWSQQVKQPQHFGDGTRLSIL.

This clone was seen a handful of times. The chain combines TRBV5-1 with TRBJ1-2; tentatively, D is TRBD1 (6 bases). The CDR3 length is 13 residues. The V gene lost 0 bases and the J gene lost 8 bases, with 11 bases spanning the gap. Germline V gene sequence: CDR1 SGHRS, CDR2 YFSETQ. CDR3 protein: CASSLARGAGYTF. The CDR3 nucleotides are TGCGCCAGCAGCTTGGCCCGGGGGGCGGGCTACACCTTC.

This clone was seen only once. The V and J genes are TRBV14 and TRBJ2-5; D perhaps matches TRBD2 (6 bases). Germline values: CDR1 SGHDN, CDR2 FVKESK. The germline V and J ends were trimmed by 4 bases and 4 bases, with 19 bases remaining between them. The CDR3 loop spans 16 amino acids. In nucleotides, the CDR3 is TGTGCCAGCAGCCCTTCACTAGGAGGGTGGGGAGAGACCCAGTACTTC. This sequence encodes CASSPSLGGWGETQYF.

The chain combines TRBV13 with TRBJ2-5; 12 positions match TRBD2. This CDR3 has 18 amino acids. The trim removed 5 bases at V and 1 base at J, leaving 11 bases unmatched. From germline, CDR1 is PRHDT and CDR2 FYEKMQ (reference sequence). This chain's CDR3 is CASSPRLAGVHSQETQYF. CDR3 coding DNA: TGTGCCAGCAGCCCTAGACTAGCGGGGGTACATTCCCAAGAGACCCAGTACTTC.

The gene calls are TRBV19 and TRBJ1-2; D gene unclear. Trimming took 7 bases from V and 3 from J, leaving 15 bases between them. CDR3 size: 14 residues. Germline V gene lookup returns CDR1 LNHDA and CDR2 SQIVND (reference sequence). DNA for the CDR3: TGTGCCAGTACCCATATTGGAGGGCACTATGGCTACACCTTC. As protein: CASTHIGGHYGYTF.

The CDR3 nucleotides read TGCGCCAGCAGCTTGGCCCGGGACTCGAGTTCCAATGAGCAGTTCTTC. This sequence encodes CASSLARDSSSNEQFF. The V gene is TRBV5-1, the J gene TRBJ2-1; D is possibly TRBD2 (6 bases). Trimming removed 0 bases from V and 6 bases from J, with 16 bases in between. The length of the CDR3 is 16 residues. Per germline, CDR1 SGHRS and CDR2 YFSETQ.